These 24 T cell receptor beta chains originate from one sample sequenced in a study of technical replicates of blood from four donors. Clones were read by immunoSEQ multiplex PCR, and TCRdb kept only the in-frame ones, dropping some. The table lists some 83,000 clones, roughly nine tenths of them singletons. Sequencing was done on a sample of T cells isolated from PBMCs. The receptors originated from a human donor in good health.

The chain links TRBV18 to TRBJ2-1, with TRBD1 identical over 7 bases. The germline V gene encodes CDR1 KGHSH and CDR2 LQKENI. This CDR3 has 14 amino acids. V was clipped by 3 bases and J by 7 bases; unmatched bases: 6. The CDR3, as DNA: TGTGCCAGCTCACCGGCGACAGGGTGGAATGAGCAGTTCTTC. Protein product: CASSPATGWNEQFF.

The CDR3 DNA is TGCGCCAGCAGCCAAGTCCGGGCGGGTAAGGGTCAGCCCCAGCATTTT. This translates into CASSQVRAGKGQPQHF. This chain joins TRBV4-1 and TRBJ1-5; D is unresolved. With 1 base removed from V and 6 bases from J, the gap between germline ends came to 16 bases. Germline V lookup: CDR1 MGHRA, CDR2 YSYEKL. The CDR3 loop spans 16 amino acids.

In DNA, the CDR3 is TGTGCCAGCAGCTTCCCAGCAGGGGGTTTGGGAGAGCAGTACTTC. Protein sequence: CASSFPAGGLGEQYF. V usage is TRBV11-2 and J usage is TRBJ2-7; 7 bases map to TRBD1. Germline V gene data show CDR1 as SGHAT and CDR2 as FQNNGV. Unmatched junction bases numbered 12, after V lost 3 bases and J lost 7 bases. This CDR3 is 15 amino acids long.

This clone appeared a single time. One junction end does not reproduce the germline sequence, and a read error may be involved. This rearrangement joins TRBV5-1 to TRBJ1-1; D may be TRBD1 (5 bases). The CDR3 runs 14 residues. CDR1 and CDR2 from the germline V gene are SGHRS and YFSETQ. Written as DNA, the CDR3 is TGCGCCAGCAGCTTCTCTATGTCGGACACCGAAGCTTTCTTT. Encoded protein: CASSFSMSDTEAFF. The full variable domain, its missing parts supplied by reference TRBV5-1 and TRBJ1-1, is KAGVTQTPRYLIKTRGQQVTLSCSPISGHRSVSWYQQTPGQGLQFLFEYFSETQRNKGNFPGRFSGRQFSNSRSEMNVSTLELGDSALYLCASSFSMSDTEAFFGQGTRLTVV.

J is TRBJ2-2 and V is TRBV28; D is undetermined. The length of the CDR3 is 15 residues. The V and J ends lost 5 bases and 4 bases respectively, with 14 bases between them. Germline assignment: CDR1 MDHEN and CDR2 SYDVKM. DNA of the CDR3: TGTGCCAGCAGTGGCTCACCAGTGGCCACCGGGGAGCTGTTTTTT. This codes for CASSGSPVATGELFF. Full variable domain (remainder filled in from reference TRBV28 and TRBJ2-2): DVKVTQSSRYLVKRTGEKVFLECVQDMDHENMFWYRQDPGLGLRLIYFSYDVKMKEKGDIPEGYSVSREKKERFSLILESASTNQTSMYLCASSGSPVATGELFFGEGSRLTVL.

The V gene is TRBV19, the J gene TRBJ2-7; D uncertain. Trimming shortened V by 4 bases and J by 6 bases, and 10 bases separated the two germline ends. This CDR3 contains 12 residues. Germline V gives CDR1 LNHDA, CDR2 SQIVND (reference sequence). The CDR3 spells CASSRLQSEQYF. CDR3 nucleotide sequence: TGTGCCAGTAGTAGATTACAGTCCGAGCAGTACTTC.

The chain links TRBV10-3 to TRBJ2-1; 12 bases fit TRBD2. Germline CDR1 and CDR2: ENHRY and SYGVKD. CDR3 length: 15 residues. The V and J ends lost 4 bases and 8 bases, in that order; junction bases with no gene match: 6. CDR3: CAISGTSGKPDEQFF. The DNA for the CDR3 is TGTGCCATCAGTGGGACTAGCGGGAAACCCGATGAGCAGTTCTTC.

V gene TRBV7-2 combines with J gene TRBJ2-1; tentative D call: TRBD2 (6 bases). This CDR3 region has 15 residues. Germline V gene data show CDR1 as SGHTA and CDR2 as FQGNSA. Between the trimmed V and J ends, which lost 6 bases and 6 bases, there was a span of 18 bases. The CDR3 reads CASRPKKLASNEQFF. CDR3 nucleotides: TGTGCCAGCAGACCGAAAAAACTAGCCTCCAATGAGCAGTTCTTC.

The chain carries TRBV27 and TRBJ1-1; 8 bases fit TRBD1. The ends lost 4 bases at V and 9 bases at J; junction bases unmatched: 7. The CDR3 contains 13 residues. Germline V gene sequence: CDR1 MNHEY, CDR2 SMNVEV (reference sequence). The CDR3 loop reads CASSWVGQAKAFF. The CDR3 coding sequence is TGTGCCAGCAGTTGGGTGGGACAGGCTAAAGCTTTCTTT.

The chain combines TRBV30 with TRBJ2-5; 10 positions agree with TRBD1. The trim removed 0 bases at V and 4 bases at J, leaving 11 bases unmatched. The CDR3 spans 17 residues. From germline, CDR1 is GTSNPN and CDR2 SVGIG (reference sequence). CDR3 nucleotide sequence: TGTGCCTGGAGTGTCGCGGTCGACAGGGGGCGACGAGAGACCCAGTACTTC. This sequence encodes CAWSVAVDRGRRETQYF.

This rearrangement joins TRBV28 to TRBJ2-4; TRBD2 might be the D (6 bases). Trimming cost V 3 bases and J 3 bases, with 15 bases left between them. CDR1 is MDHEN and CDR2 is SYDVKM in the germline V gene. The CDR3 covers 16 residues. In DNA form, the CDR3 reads TGTGCCAGCAGTTTCGCGGGACGCCTGTACAAAAACATTCAGTACTTC. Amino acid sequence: CASSFAGRLYKNIQYF. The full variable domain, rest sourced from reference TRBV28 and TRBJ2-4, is DVKVTQSSRYLVKRTGEKVFLECVQDMDHENMFWYRQDPGLGLRLIYFSYDVKMKEKGDIPEGYSVSREKKERFSLILESASTNQTSMYLCASSFAGRLYKNIQYFGAGTRLSVL.

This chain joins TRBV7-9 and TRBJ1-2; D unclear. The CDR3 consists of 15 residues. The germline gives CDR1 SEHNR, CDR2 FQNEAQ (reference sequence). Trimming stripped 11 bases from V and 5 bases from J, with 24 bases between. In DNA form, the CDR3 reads TGTGCCGTACCTATGGAGCCCACTCCCCATTATGGCTACACCTTC. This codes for CAVPMEPTPHYGYTF.

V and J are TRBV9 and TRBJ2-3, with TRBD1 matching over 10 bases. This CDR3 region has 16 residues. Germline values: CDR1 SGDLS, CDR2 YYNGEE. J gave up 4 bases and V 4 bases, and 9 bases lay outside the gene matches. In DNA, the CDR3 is TGTGCCAGCAGCCCCCGGGGACAGGGGATGGCAGATACGCAGTATTTT. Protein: CASSPRGQGMADTQYF.

The chain's CDR3 is CASTLGTTDTQYF. Here the CDR3 DNA reads TGTGCCAGCACCTTAGGGACTACAGATACGCAGTATTTT. The chain is built from TRBV2 and TRBJ2-3; D is perhaps TRBD2 (6 bases). CDR3 length equals 13 residues. Germline-derived CDR1 and CDR2 are SNHLY and FYNNEI. Trimming took off 7 bases at V and 3 bases at J, with 11 bases between the two ends.

CDR3 residues: CASSPFLYEQYF. The CDR3 DNA is TGTGCCAGCAGTCCGTTCTTATACGAGCAGTACTTC. The rearrangement uses TRBV2 and TRBJ2-7; D gene ambiguous. The CDR3 has 12 residues. Germline V gives CDR1 SNHLY, CDR2 FYNNEI. V lost 5 bases and J lost 4, with 9 bases in between.

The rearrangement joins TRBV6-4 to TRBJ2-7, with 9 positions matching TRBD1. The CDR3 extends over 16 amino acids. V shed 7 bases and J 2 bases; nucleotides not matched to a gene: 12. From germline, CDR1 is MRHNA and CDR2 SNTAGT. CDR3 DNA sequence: TGTGCCAGCATGATCAGAGGGGGACAGGGCGCCTACGAGCAGTACTTC. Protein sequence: CASMIRGGQGAYEQYF.

CDR3 DNA: TGCGCCAGCAGCCCCCGACTAGCGGGGGACAATGAGCAGTTCTTC. Amino acid sequence: CASSPRLAGDNEQFF. The chain joins TRBV5-1 to TRBJ2-1, with TRBD2 matching 12 bases. Germline V gene data show CDR1 as SGHRS and CDR2 as YFSETQ. V trimming: 4 bases; J trimming: 5 bases; junction bases outside the gene matches: 4. The CDR3 has 15 amino acids.

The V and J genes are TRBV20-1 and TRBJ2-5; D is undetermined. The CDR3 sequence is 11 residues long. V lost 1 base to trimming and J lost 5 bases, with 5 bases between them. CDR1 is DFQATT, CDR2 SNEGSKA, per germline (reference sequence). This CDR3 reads CSARVGETQYF. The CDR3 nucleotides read TGCAGTGCTAGAGTCGGGGAGACCCAGTACTTC.

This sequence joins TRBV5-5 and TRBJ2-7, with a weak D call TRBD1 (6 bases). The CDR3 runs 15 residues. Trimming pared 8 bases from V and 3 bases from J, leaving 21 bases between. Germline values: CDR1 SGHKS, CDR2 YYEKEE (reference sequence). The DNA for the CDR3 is TGTGCCAGTAAAAGATCTACAGGGTTGCTCTACGAGCAGTACTTC. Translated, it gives CASKRSTGLLYEQYF.

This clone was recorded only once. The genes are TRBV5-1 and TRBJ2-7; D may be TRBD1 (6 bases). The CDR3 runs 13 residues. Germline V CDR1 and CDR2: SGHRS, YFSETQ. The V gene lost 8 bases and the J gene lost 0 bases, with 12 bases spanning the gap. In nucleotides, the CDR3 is TGCGCCAGGCCTGTAGGGGGCTCCTACGAGCAGTACTTC. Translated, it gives CARPVGGSYEQYF.

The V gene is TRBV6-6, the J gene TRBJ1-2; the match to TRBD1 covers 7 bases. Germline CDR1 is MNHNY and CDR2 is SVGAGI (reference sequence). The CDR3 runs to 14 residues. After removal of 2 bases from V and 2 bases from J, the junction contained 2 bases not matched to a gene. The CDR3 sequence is CASSYGRGNYGYTF. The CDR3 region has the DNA TGTGCCAGCAGTTACGGCAGGGGGAACTATGGCTACACCTTC.

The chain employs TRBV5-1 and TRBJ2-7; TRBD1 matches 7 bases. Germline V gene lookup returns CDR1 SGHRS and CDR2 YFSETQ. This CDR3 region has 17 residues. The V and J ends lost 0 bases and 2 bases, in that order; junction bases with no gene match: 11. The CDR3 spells CASSLVIRQGPTYEQYF. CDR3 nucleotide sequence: TGCGCCAGCAGCTTGGTGATCCGACAGGGACCGACCTACGAGCAGTACTTC.

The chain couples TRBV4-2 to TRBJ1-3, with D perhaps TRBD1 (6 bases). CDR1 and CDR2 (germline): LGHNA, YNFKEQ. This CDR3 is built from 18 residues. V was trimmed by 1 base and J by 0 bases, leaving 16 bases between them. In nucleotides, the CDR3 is TGTGCCAGCAGCCAAGTGTGGGGGCGTCTGAACTCTGGAAACACCATATATTTT. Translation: CASSQVWGRLNSGNTIYF.

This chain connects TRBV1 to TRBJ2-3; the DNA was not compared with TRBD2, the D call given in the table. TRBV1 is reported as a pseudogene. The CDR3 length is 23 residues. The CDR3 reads CTSSLRTSGTLLGGPYSTDTQYF. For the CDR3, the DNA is TGCACCAGCAGCCTCCGGACTAGCGGGACTCTCTTAGGGGGCCCATATAGCACAGATACGCAGTATTTT.